These 8 T cell receptor beta chains were all obtained from the same sample, sequenced in a study of blood T cell repertoires in COVID-19. The method was immunoSEQ multiplex PCR; TCRdb's version includes in-frame clones alone and lacks a portion of them. The table has 400,000 to 450,000 clones, 80% to 90% seen once. Sequencing input: PBMCs or T cells enriched from blood (not recorded which). The source is a man aged 30-40 years who had recovered from COVID-19.

This sequence joins TRBV6-1 and TRBJ2-7, with 8 bases that match TRBD2. Germline-derived CDR1 and CDR2 are MNHNS and SASEGT. The CDR3 runs to 12 residues. V lost 1 base to trimming and J lost 9 bases; unmatched junction nucleotides: 2. DNA of the CDR3: TGTGCCAGCAGTGAAGTCGGGAGGGGGCAGTACTTC. Protein: CASSEVGRGQYF.

V and J are TRBV4-1 and TRBJ1-1; a possible D gene is TRBD1 (6 bases). The CDR3 loop spans 15 amino acids. Trimming removed 2 bases from V and 2 bases from J, with 12 bases in between. Germline V CDR1 and CDR2: MGHRA, YSYEKL. The CDR3 here is CASSQLDRLNTEAFF. Written as DNA, the CDR3 is TGCGCCAGCAGCCAACTAGACAGGCTCAACACTGAAGCTTTCTTT.

There are many counts of this clone. CDR3 region: CASSGRLAGGTQYF. CDR3 bases: TGTGCCAGCAGCGGGAGACTAGCGGGAGGGACGCAGTATTTT. This chain connects TRBV5-8 to TRBJ2-3; 14 bases are shared with TRBD2. CDR1 and CDR2 from the germline V gene are SGHTS and YDEGEE. With V trimmed by 4 bases and J by 9 bases, 4 bases remained unmatched. The CDR3 extends over 14 amino acids.

The chain is built from TRBV11-2 and TRBJ1-6; maybe TRBD1 (6 bases). The CDR3 contains 17 residues. The V end lost 5 bases, the J end lost 2 bases, and 16 bases lay between the germline ends. Germline-derived CDR1 and CDR2 are SGHAT and FQNNGV. CDR3 amino acids: CASSPLKQGTYNSPLHF. The CDR3 nucleotides read TGTGCCAGCAGCCCCCTTAAACAGGGCACCTATAATTCACCCCTCCACTTT.

The chain links TRBV6-5 to TRBJ2-6, with D perhaps TRBD1 (6 bases). Germline V gene sequence: CDR1 MNHEY, CDR2 SVGAGI. The CDR3 is 10 residues long. DNA for the CDR3: TGTACCACAGGGATCAACGTCCTGACTTTC. Protein: CTTGINVLTF.

The chain links TRBV19 to TRBJ2-3, with D possibly TRBD1 on 5 matching bases. V was cut by 9 bases and J by 1 base, with 17 bases left in between. The CDR3 is 15 amino acids. From germline, CDR1 is LNHDA and CDR2 SQIVND (reference sequence). The CDR3 sequence: CASKRQRFRTDTQYF. CDR3 DNA: TGTGCCAGCAAAAGACAGAGGTTCCGCACAGATACGCAGTATTTT.

This chain connects TRBV2 to TRBJ2-7; 8 nucleotides line up with TRBD2. The CDR3 runs 14 residues. Trimming at V came to 3 bases and at J to 9 bases, leaving 10 bases not matched to a gene. The V gene's germline CDR1 is SNHLY and CDR2 FYNNEI. The CDR3 DNA reads TGTGCCAGCAGTGACTTGCGGGAGGTGGTCGGGCAGTACTTC. It specifies CASSDLREVVGQYF.

V gene TRBV7-2 combines with J gene TRBJ2-1, with D maybe TRBD2 (6 bases). CDR3 size: 16 residues. Between the trimmed V and J ends, which lost 7 bases and 3 bases, there was a span of 19 bases. Germline V gene sequence: CDR1 SGHTA, CDR2 FQGNSA. In DNA, the CDR3 is TGTGCCAGCACCAAACTGGGACTTTCTCTCTACAATGAGCAGTTCTTC. This encodes CASTKLGLSLYNEQFF.